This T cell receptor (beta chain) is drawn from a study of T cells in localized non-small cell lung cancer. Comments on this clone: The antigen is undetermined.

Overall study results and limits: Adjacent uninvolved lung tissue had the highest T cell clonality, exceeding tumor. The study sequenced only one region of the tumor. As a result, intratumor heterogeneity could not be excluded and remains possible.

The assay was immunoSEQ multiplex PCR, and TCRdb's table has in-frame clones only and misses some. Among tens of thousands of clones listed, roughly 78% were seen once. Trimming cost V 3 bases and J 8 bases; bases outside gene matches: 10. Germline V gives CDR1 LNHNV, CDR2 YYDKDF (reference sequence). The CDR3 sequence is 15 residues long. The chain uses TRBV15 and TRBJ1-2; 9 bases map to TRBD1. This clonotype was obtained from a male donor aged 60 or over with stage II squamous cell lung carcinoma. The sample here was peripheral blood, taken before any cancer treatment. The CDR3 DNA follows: TGTGCCACCAGCAGGCCCGGGACAGGGAATCACGGCTACACCTTC. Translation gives CATSRPGTGNHGYTF.